This T cell receptor (beta chain) emerged from a study of yellow fever vaccine responses in identical twins. One entry per CDR3 protein, called by TCRdb with MiXCR from the RT-PCR reads. The sample records 3,000 to 3,500 distinct CDR3 sequences, approximately 91% being singletons. Germline V lookup: CDR1 SGHRS, CDR2 YFSETQ. Trimming removed 5 bases from V and 1 base from J; junction bases left unmatched: 8. CDR3 length: 16 amino acids. The origin of this receptor is a woman aged 18-29 years who received the yellow fever vaccine. Sequences were derived from T cells from blood (PBMCs), unsorted or a sorted subset (not recorded which), sampled before or after yellow fever vaccination (not recorded which). The chain has TRBV5-1 and TRBJ2-3; 9 bases are shared with TRBD2. The CDR3 is CASRISASGGTDTQYF. For the CDR3, the DNA is TGCGCCAGCAGGATTTCTGCTAGCGGGGGCACAGATACGCAGTATTTT. The variable domain in full, completed from reference TRBV5-1 and TRBJ2-3, reads KAGVTQTPRYLIKTRGQQVTLSCSPISGHRSVSWYQQTPGQGLQFLFEYFSETQRNKGNFPGRFSGRQFSNSRSEMNVSTLELGDSALYLCASRISASGGTDTQYFGPGTRLTVL.